A single sample is the source of the 5 T cell receptor beta chains below, sequenced in a study of CD8+ T cells in alopecia areata. cDNA prepared by RNA extraction and subsequent reverse transcription served as the template for sequencing. Produced via immunoSEQ multiplex PCR; TCRdb's table is partial and in-frame only. The data contain some 130,000 clones, about 47% of them singletons. Sequencing used CD8+ T cells sorted from blood, obtained at week 0. These receptors all come from a human donor with alopecia areata.

This rearrangement joins TRBV4-3 to TRBJ2-5; D tentatively fits TRBD1 or TRBD2 (5 bases each). Germline CDR1 is LGHNA and CDR2 is YSLEER. Deletions cut 1 base from V and 9 bases from J, with 18 bases between. The CDR3 runs 15 residues. The CDR3 loop reads CASSQGRDPRGAQYF. The CDR3 DNA follows: TGCGCCAGCAGCCAAGGAAGGGACCCCCGAGGGGCCCAGTACTTC.

For this clone: This clone may be a read error of a much larger clone one base away. The J gene is TRBJ2-3, the V gene TRBV6-6, with 10 bases aligning to TRBD1. Germline V gene lookup returns CDR1 MNHNY and CDR2 SVGAGI (reference sequence). Trimming took 2 bases from V and 4 from J; bases not matched to a gene: 0. The CDR3 covers 14 residues. This CDR3 is CASSYGQGADTQYF. Here the CDR3 DNA reads TGTGCCAGCAGTTACGGACAGGGGGCAGATACGCAGTATTTT.

The chain links TRBV30 to TRBJ1-1, with D possibly TRBD1 on 6 matching bases. Germline lookup yields CDR1 GTSNPN and CDR2 SVGIG (reference sequence). The CDR3 contains 13 residues. Trimming removed 0 bases at V and 5 bases at J, with 10 bases between. The CDR3 here is CAWSVDSRTEAFF. For the CDR3, the DNA is TGTGCCTGGAGTGTGGACAGCCGTACTGAAGCTTTCTTT.

The V gene is TRBV27, the J gene TRBJ2-3; D perhaps matches TRBD2 (7 bases). The CDR3 loop spans 15 amino acids. Trimming pared 7 bases from V and 2 bases from J, leaving 16 bases between. The germline CDR1 and CDR2 sequences are MNHEY and SMNVEV (reference sequence). CDR3 amino acids: CASNFPGGATDTQYF. CDR3 coding DNA: TGTGCCAGCAACTTCCCTGGGGGGGCCACAGATACGCAGTATTTT.

This clone was observed a few times. V gene TRBV15 combines with J gene TRBJ1-2, with 8 bases fitting TRBD1. Trimming removed 4 bases from V and 3 bases from J; junction bases left unmatched: 7. This CDR3 spans 15 amino acids. CDR1 LNHNV and CDR2 YYDKDF come from the germline V gene (reference sequence). CDR3: CATSTQSDRDYGYTF. The DNA of the CDR3 is TGTGCCACCAGCACCCAATCGGACAGGGACTATGGCTACACCTTC.